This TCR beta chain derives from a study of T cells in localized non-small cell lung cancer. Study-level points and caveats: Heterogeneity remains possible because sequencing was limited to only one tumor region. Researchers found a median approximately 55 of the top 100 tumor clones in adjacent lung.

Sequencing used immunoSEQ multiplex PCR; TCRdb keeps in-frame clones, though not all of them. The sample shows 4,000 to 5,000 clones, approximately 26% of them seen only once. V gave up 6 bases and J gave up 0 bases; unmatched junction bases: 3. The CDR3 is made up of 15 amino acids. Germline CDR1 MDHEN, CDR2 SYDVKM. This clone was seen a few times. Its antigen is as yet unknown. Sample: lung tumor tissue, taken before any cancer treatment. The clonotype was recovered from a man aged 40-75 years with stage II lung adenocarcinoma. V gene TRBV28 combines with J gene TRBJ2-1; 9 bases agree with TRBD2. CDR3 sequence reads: CASSRSGSSYNEQFF. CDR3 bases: TGTGCCAGCAGCCGTAGCGGGAGCTCCTACAATGAGCAGTTCTTC.